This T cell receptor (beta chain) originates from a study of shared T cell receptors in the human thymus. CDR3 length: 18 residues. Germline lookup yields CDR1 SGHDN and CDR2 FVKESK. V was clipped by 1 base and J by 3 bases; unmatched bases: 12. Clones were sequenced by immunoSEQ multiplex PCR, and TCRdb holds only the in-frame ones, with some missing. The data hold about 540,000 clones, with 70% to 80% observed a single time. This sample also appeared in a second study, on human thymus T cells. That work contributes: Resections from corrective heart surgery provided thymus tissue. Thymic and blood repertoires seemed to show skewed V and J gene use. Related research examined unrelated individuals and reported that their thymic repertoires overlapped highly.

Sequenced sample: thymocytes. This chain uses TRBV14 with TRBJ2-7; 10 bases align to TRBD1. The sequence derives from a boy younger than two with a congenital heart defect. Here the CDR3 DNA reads TGTGCCAGCAGCCAAGCGTTACCGGGACAGGGGCCCCTCTACGAGCAGTACTTC. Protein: CASSQALPGQGPLYEQYF.